The 9 T cell receptor beta chains in this list originate from one sample, sequenced in a study of T cell changes during pregnancy in multiple sclerosis. Profiled with immunoSEQ multiplex PCR; TCRdb holds only in-frame clones, not every one. The data contain tens of thousands of clones, more than 90% of them singletons. The sequencing here drew on peripheral blood, taken in the second trimester of pregnancy. The receptors stem from a female donor with multiple sclerosis, enrolled in a pregnancy study.

V gene TRBV18 combines with J gene TRBJ2-1; D perhaps matches TRBD2 (6 bases). V lost 3 bases, J lost 7 bases, and 13 bases lay in between. The CDR3 has 14 residues. Germline V lookup: CDR1 KGHSH, CDR2 LQKENI. The CDR3 DNA is TGTGCCAGCTCACCCCTGGAGGGTATGAATGAGCAGTTCTTC. The encoded protein is CASSPLEGMNEQFF.

Worth noting for this clone: Sequence at one end of the junction differs from germline and may be a read error. Other DNA sequences in the sample encode the same CDR3. The chain has TRBV2 and TRBJ2-7, with 9 bases fitting TRBD1. The length of the CDR3 is 15 residues. Germline CDR1 is SNHLY and CDR2 is FYNNEI. In DNA form, the CDR3 reads TGTGCCAGCAGTGAATTGCGGGACAGGGTTTGGGAGCAGTATTTC. Protein sequence: CASSELRDRVWEQYF.

This chain joins TRBV2 and TRBJ1-1; unclear D gene. V lost 8 bases and J lost 10, with 17 bases in between. CDR1 is SNHLY, CDR2 FYNNEI, per germline. This CDR3 spans 12 amino acids. The CDR3 protein is CASGALAPGAFF. The CDR3 nucleotides are TGTGCCAGCGGTGCCCTTGCCCCCGGAGCTTTCTTT.

The chain combines TRBV23-1 with TRBJ2-5; possible D gene TRBD2, 6 bases. TRBV23-1 is marked as an open reading frame, function uncertain. Trimming left V 3 bases short and J 1 base short, with 9 bases between. The CDR3 has 14 amino acids. The CDR3 region is CASSHSSVQETQYF. CDR3 DNA: TGCGCCAGCAGTCACTCTAGCGTCCAAGAGACCCAGTACTTC.

The chain links TRBV7-8 to TRBJ2-1; TRBD2 agrees at 11 bases. The CDR3 has 16 residues. V was pared by 3 bases and J by 5 bases, with 6 bases of the junction left unmatched. Germline CDR1 reads SGHVS; CDR2 reads FQNEAQ. The CDR3 bases are TGTGCCAGCAGCTTGTTGGGACTAGCGGTCCACAATGAGCAGTTCTTC. Its protein product is CASSLLGLAVHNEQFF. Together with reference TRBV7-8 and TRBJ2-1, the CDR3 gives the full variable domain: GAGVSQSPRYKVAKRGQDVALRCDPISGHVSLFWYQQALGQGPEFLTYFQNEAQLDKSGLPSDRFFAERPEGSVSTLKIQRTQQEDSAVYLCASSLLGLAVHNEQFFGPGTRLTVL.

J is TRBJ2-3 and V is TRBV27; TRBD1 is a possible D gene (5 bases). V lost 8 bases, J lost 1 base, and 16 bases lay in between. Germline lookup yields CDR1 MNHEY and CDR2 SMNVEV (reference sequence). CDR3 length: 15 amino acids. In DNA form, the CDR3 reads TGTGCCAGCTCACTCAGGGCGGTGGGCACAGATACGCAGTATTTT. Amino acids: CASSLRAVGTDTQYF.

This chain links TRBV2 with TRBJ1-5, with D perhaps matching TRBD1 (5 bases). This CDR3 is 14 amino acids long. Germline V lookup: CDR1 SNHLY, CDR2 FYNNEI. Trimming took 7 bases from V and 3 from J, leaving 13 bases between them. The CDR3 region has the DNA TGTGCCAGCACGGGGGTTGCCCTCAATCAGCCCCAGCATTTT. Translation: CASTGVALNQPQHF.

The V gene is TRBV4-1, the J gene TRBJ1-5; TRBD1 might be the D (6 bases). The CDR3 is 13 residues long. CDR1 is MGHRA, CDR2 YSYEKL, per germline. The V end lost 5 bases, the J end lost 5 bases, and 10 bases lay between the germline ends. In nucleotides, the CDR3 is TGCGCCAGCAGCTTCCGACAGGATCAGCCCCAGCATTTT. This sequence encodes CASSFRQDQPQHF.

This clone was counted once. This rearrangement joins TRBV5-1 to TRBJ2-3; a possible D gene is TRBD2 (6 bases). The CDR3 totals 15 residues. V shed 2 bases and J shed 5 bases, with 15 bases lying between them. Germline V lookup: CDR1 SGHRS, CDR2 YFSETQ. Here the CDR3 reads CASSLRGTRGDTQYF. CDR3 coding DNA: TGCGCCAGCAGCTTACGCGGGACCCGCGGAGATACGCAGTATTTT. Full variable domain (missing parts from reference TRBV5-1 and TRBJ2-3): KAGVTQTPRYLIKTRGQQVTLSCSPISGHRSVSWYQQTPGQGLQFLFEYFSETQRNKGNFPGRFSGRQFSNSRSEMNVSTLELGDSALYLCASSLRGTRGDTQYFGPGTRLTVL.